This passage covers 7 T cell receptor beta chains from one sample sequenced in a study of CD8+ T cells in alopecia areata. As the sequencing template, cDNA was produced by extracting RNA and reverse transcribing it. Using immunoSEQ multiplex PCR, the repertoire was profiled, and TCRdb retains in-frame clones only, with some absent. This sample has approximately 66,000 clones, with 55% to 75% found just once. Specimen: CD8+ T cells sorted from blood, collected at week 0. These receptors were collected from a human donor with alopecia areata.

The chain has TRBV28 and TRBJ2-7, with 10 bases aligning to TRBD2. V shed 4 bases, J shed 0 bases, and the junction held 3 bases outside the gene matches. There are 15 residues in the CDR3. The germline V gene has CDR1 MDHEN and CDR2 SYDVKM. CDR3 bases: TGTGCCAGCAGTTCCTCTAGCGGGAGCTCCTACGAGCAGTACTTC. Amino acids: CASSSSSGSSYEQYF.

The rearrangement joins TRBV7-2 to TRBJ1-5; tentative D call: TRBD1 (5 bases). The V gene lost 1 base and the J gene lost 2 bases, with 9 bases spanning the gap. The V gene's germline CDR1 is SGHTA and CDR2 FQGNSA. The CDR3 is made up of 15 amino acids. This chain's CDR3 is CASSLEGWGNQPQHF. Here the CDR3 DNA reads TGTGCCAGCAGCTTAGAGGGGTGGGGCAATCAGCCCCAGCATTTT.

The chain recombines TRBV15 with TRBJ2-1; 7 nucleotides line up with TRBD1. The germline V gene encodes CDR1 LNHNV and CDR2 YYDKDF (reference sequence). Trimming removed 0 bases from V and 2 bases from J; junction bases left unmatched: 4. The CDR3 is made up of 16 amino acids. CDR3: CATSRDQGEPYNEQFF. The CDR3 DNA is TGTGCCACCAGCAGAGATCAGGGGGAGCCCTACAATGAGCAGTTCTTC.

In the case of this clone: Its ends do not fully match the called genes, so a read error is possible. This sequence joins TRBV25-1 and TRBJ1-2, with 7 bases that match TRBD1. Germline-derived CDR1 and CDR2 are MGHDK and SYGVNS. This CDR3 has 17 residues. In DNA form, the CDR3 reads TGTGCCAGCAGTGAATTCATCCGGGGGACAGCTAACCATGGCTACACCTTC. Amino acid sequence: CASSEFIRGTANHGYTF.

The CDR3 sequence is CASSQLAREDQPQHF. The CDR3 DNA follows: TGCGCCAGCAGCCAATTGGCTCGGGAAGATCAGCCCCAGCATTTT. The gene calls are TRBV4-3 and TRBJ1-5, with D uncertain. Between the trimmed V and J ends, which lost 2 bases and 5 bases, there was a span of 13 bases. The CDR3 consists of 15 residues. In germline, CDR1 is LGHNA, CDR2 YSLEER.

This clone has only a few counts. The J gene is TRBJ2-3, the V gene TRBV19; 11 bases line up with TRBD1. The CDR3 contains 15 residues. Trimming cost V 2 bases and J 4 bases; bases outside gene matches: 2. Germline V lookup: CDR1 LNHDA, CDR2 SQIVND (reference sequence). The CDR3 protein is CASSIRTGGPDTQYF. The CDR3 DNA is TGTGCCAGTAGTATACGGACAGGGGGCCCAGATACGCAGTATTTT.

This clone has a handful of counts. The chain joins TRBV11-2 to TRBJ2-5, with 12 bases aligning to TRBD1. Trimming removed 1 base from V and 5 bases from J; junction bases left unmatched: 2. Per germline, CDR1 SGHAT and CDR2 FQNNGV. The CDR3 runs 15 residues. The CDR3 is CASSLVGQGAETQYF. CDR3 nucleotides: TGTGCCAGCAGCTTAGTGGGACAGGGGGCGGAGACCCAGTACTTC.